Shown below are 9 T cell receptor beta chains from a single sample sequenced in a study of T cell responses to AZD1222 COVID-19 vaccine. Libraries were prepared by immunoSEQ multiplex PCR; TCRdb keeps only in-frame clonotypes and omits some of them. The sample yields some 150,000 clones, around 90% seen once. The specimen was peripheral blood, collected 28 days after the second dose of the MenACWY control vaccine. The receptors originated from an adult who received the MenACWY meningococcal vaccine as a control.

The V gene is TRBV2, the J gene TRBJ2-5; D possibly corresponds to TRBD1 (5 bases). The CDR3 sequence is 14 residues long. The V gene lost 7 bases and the J gene lost 4 bases, with 16 bases spanning the gap. Germline CDR1 reads SNHLY; CDR2 reads FYNNEI. The CDR3 DNA is TGTGCCAGCACCCCCGGCAGGGTCCGAGAGACCCAGTACTTC. As protein: CASTPGRVRETQYF.

The chain employs TRBV3-1 (or the pseudogene TRBV3-2) and TRBJ2-3; D remains ambiguous. CDR1 and CDR2 (germline): LGHDT, YNNKEL (reference sequence). Trimming left V 5 bases short and J 8 bases short, with 20 bases between. This CDR3 contains 15 residues. The CDR3 loop reads CASSERTGPEVTQYF. The CDR3 DNA reads as TGTGCCAGCAGCGAACGGACGGGTCCTGAGGTTACGCAGTATTTT.

The V call is TRBV7-2, the J call TRBJ2-7; 7 nucleotides match TRBD2. V lost 1 base, J lost 6 bases, and 9 bases stayed unmatched. The CDR3 is 15 amino acids. CDR1 SGHTA and CDR2 FQGNSA come from the germline V gene. This CDR3 is CASSLVLAAKSEQYF. Here the CDR3 DNA reads TGTGCCAGCAGCTTAGTTCTAGCGGCTAAAAGCGAGCAGTACTTC.

The chain recombines TRBV14 with TRBJ2-7; perhaps TRBD2 as D (5 bases). The V end lost 4 bases, the J end lost 2 bases, and 15 bases lay between the germline ends. The CDR3 totals 15 residues. Germline V gene lookup returns CDR1 SGHDN and CDR2 FVKESK. The CDR3 sequence: CASSPFIGSTYEQYF. The CDR3, as DNA: TGTGCCAGCAGCCCCTTTATAGGGAGCACCTACGAGCAGTACTTC.

This chain joins TRBV5-1 and TRBJ1-1; 7 bases fit TRBD1. Germline values: CDR1 SGHRS, CDR2 YFSETQ. The J segment lost 4 bases and the V segment lost 0 bases, leaving 9 bases of the junction unmatched. There are 16 residues in the CDR3. In DNA form, the CDR3 reads TGCGCCAGCAGCTTGGCTCCCCAGGGGGGGAGCACTGAAGCTTTCTTT. It yields the protein CASSLAPQGGSTEAFF.

The rearrangement links TRBV6-5 to TRBJ2-3; D call uncertain. This CDR3 is built from 15 residues. Trimming cost V 0 bases and J 0 bases, with 7 bases left between them. The germline V gene encodes CDR1 MNHEY and CDR2 SVGAGI. The CDR3 spells CASSYSGPSTDTQYF. The DNA for the CDR3 is TGTGCCAGCAGTTACTCCGGCCCAAGCACAGATACGCAGTATTTT.

V usage is TRBV4-1 and J usage is TRBJ1-2; the D is unclear. Germline lookup yields CDR1 MGHRA and CDR2 YSYEKL. V was cut by 6 bases and J by 2 bases, with 19 bases left in between. The CDR3 loop spans 16 amino acids. CDR3 sequence: CASSEKDWGGNYGYTF. The CDR3 DNA is TGCGCCAGCAGTGAGAAAGATTGGGGAGGGAACTATGGCTACACCTTC.

For this clone: The same CDR3 is also encoded by other DNA sequences in this sample. The rearrangement uses TRBV12-3 or TRBV12-4 and TRBJ1-2; D is undetermined. The CDR3 covers 12 residues. The ends were cut back, 3 bases at V and 4 bases at J, with 6 bases in the middle. CDR3 nucleotides: TGTGCCAGCAGTTTGGGCAGCTATGGCTACACCTTC. Its translation is CASSLGSYGYTF.

The chain is built from TRBV28 and TRBJ2-2; no clear D gene. The CDR3 length is 12 residues. Germline assignment: CDR1 MDHEN and CDR2 SYDVKM. Trimming pared 7 bases from V and 7 bases from J, leaving 10 bases between. CDR3 sequence (DNA): TGTGCCAGCACCCCAGGAATCGGGGAGCTGTTTTTT. Its translation is CASTPGIGELFF.